The sample holds a few counts of the clone carrying this T cell receptor (beta chain). From blood CD8+ and CD4+ T cells, TCR beta sequences were generated. This sample is part of a study of CD8 T cells in Susac syndrome. With random hexamers, reverse transcription was performed on about 0.5 to 1 ug of RNA. In TCRdb, the immunoSEQ multiplex PCR reads were re-called with MiXCR into one record per CDR3 protein. The data contain 55,000 to 70,000 distinct CDR3 sequences, 95% of them singletons. Germline V gene sequence: CDR1 SEHNR, CDR2 FQNEAQ (reference sequence). CDR3 length: 13 residues. V lost 8 bases and J 0 bases, leaving 7 bases between the germline ends.

The genes are TRBV7-9 and TRBJ2-2; D unresolved. This clonotype was obtained from a human donor in good health. Sequencing was carried out using CD8+ T cells from PBMCs. The CDR3 sequence is CASSPSNTGELFF. The CDR3 region has the DNA TGTGCCAGCTCCCCGTCGAACACCGGGGAGCTGTTTTTT.